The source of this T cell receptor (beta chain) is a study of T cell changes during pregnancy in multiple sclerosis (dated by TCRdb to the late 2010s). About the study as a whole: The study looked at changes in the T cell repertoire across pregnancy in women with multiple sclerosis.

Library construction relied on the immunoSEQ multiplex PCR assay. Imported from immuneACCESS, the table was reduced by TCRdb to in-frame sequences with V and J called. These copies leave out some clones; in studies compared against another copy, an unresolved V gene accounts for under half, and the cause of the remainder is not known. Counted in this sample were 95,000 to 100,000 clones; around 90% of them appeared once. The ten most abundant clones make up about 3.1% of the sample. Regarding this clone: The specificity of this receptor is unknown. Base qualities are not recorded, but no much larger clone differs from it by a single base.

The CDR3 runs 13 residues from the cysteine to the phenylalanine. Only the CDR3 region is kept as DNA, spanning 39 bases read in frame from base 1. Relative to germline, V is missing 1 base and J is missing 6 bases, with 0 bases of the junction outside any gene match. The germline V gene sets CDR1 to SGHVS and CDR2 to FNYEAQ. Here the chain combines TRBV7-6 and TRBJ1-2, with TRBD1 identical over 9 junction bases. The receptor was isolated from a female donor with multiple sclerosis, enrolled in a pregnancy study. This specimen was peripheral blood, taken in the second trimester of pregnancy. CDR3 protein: CASSLDRGHGYTF. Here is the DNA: TGTGCCAGCAGCTTAGACAGGGGGCATGGCTACACCTTC.